This T cell receptor beta chain was sequenced during a study of low-dose radiotherapy and immunotherapy resistance in tumors. Turning to the study itself: Dosing for Cohort 2 consisted of 1 Gy per fraction every two weeks, reaching a total of 13 Gy over 26 weeks.

This clonotype was seen ten or more times. Covering alpha and beta chains, TRAV- and TRBV-specific primers were used for the first-strand cDNA. The PCR that amplified TCRs ran for around 20 cycles, relying on a constant-region primer and a V-primer adapter. Each CDR3 protein is one row after TCRdb ran MiXCR on the reads. The table includes fewer than 90,000 distinct CDR3 sequences, approximately 31% detected once. The time point is: before trial treatment. All of the donors were given nivolumab, ipilimumab, aspirin, low-dose cyclophosphamide and low-dose radiotherapy as part of RACIN, a single-arm trial. The CDR3 totals 14 residues. The germline gives CDR1 MDHEN, CDR2 SYDVKM. Trimming shortened V by 3 bases and J by 0 bases, and 8 bases separated the two germline ends.

The chain combines TRBV28 with TRBJ1-2, with D unresolved. The sequence derives from a female donor with ovarian cancer. Sequences were derived from PBMCs, sampled before treatment. The CDR3 protein is CASSFLKPNYGYTF. In DNA, the CDR3 is TGTGCCAGCAGTTTTCTTAAACCTAACTATGGCTACACCTTC.